This section outlines one T cell receptor beta chain sequence together with its context. CDR1 is MNHEY and CDR2 is SVGAGI in the germline V gene. The CDR3 sequence is 15 residues long. After removal of 6 bases from V and 4 bases from J, the junction contained 4 bases not matched to a gene. PCR used 60 Vbeta primers and 13 Jbeta primers. The repertoire was sequenced with immunoSEQ multiplex PCR; TCRdb's copy has only in-frame clones and lacks some. Among around 180,000 clones listed, approximately 80% were seen once. This entry is derived from a study of cytomegalovirus exposure and HLA in healthy donors.

This sequence joins TRBV6-5 and TRBJ2-6, with 9 bases lining up with TRBD1. Sample: PBMCs. The receptor's source is a woman between 50 and 59 years old in good health and CMV-seronegative. Here the CDR3 DNA reads TGTGCCAGCAGAACAGGGGGCGGGGGGGCCAACGTCCTGACTTTC. Translation gives CASRTGGGGANVLTF.